A single sample is the source of the 5 T cell receptor beta chains below, sequenced in a study of control samples from healthy donors and cancer patients. TCRdb keeps only in-frame clones here, not all; method: immunoSEQ multiplex PCR. The repertoire includes some 96,000 clones, over 85% of them detected once, and approximately 7.6% sits in the top ten. What was sequenced was blood. These TCRs come from a man aged 18 to 30 in good health.

The chain combines TRBV18 with TRBJ1-1; D is unclear. The germline V gene has CDR1 KGHSH and CDR2 LQKENI. Trimming removed 4 bases from V and 1 base from J, with 13 bases in between. The CDR3 contains 15 residues. The chain's CDR3 is CASSRTNPGNTEAFF. CDR3 bases: TGTGCCAGCTCACGAACCAATCCGGGGAACACTGAAGCTTTCTTT.

The CDR3 DNA sequence: TGTGCCAGTAGTATCCAGGGGCTAGGGGATGGCTACACCTTC. Protein: CASSIQGLGDGYTF. This rearrangement joins TRBV19 to TRBJ1-2, with a weak D call TRBD1 (6 bases). The CDR3 totals 14 residues. Trimming left V 3 bases short and J 6 bases short, with 14 bases between. In germline, CDR1 is LNHDA, CDR2 SQIVND (reference sequence).

This clone appeared once. This sequence joins TRBV5-1 and TRBJ2-7; D is unclear. From germline, CDR1 is SGHRS and CDR2 YFSETQ. The CDR3 spans 12 residues. The V end lost 0 bases, the J end lost 5 bases, and 6 bases lay between the germline ends. In DNA form, the CDR3 reads TGCGCCAGCAGCTTGGCCGGGCACGAGCAGTACTTC. Translating gives CASSLAGHEQYF.

This clone was counted once. This chain's CDR3 is CASSQGTDYTEAFF. CDR3 sequence (DNA): TGTGCCAGCTCGCAAGGGACAGACTACACTGAAGCTTTCTTT. The V call is TRBV18, the J call TRBJ1-1, with 7 positions matching TRBD1. The J segment lost 3 bases and the V segment lost 6 bases, leaving 7 bases of the junction unmatched. CDR1 and CDR2 (germline): KGHSH, LQKENI. This CDR3 spans 14 amino acids.

This clone was observed once. The genes are TRBV11-2 and TRBJ2-2; D perhaps matches TRBD1 (6 bases). Trimming left V 5 bases short and J 7 bases short, with 17 bases between. Germline V lookup: CDR1 SGHAT, CDR2 FQNNGV. CDR3 size: 15 residues. Here the CDR3 reads CASSLGQGFSGELFF. In nucleotides, the CDR3 is TGTGCCAGCAGCCTGGGGCAGGGGTTTAGCGGGGAGCTGTTTTTT. Variable domain in full (rest from reference TRBV11-2 and TRBJ2-2): EAGVAQSPRYKIIEKRQSVAFWCNPISGHATLYWYQQILGQGPKLLIQFQNNGVVDDSQLPKDRFSAERLKGVDSTLKIQPAKLEDSAVYLCASSLGQGFSGELFFGEGSRLTVL.